This passage covers 26 T cell receptor beta chains from one sample sequenced in a study of blood T cell repertoires in COVID-19. The method was immunoSEQ multiplex PCR; TCRdb's version includes in-frame clones alone and lacks a portion of them. The table shows hundreds of thousands of clones, with roughly 91% occurring only once. The sample taken for sequencing was peripheral blood. These receptor sequences come from a woman aged 45-65 years with COVID-19, enrolled during active disease.

The gene calls are TRBV9 and TRBJ2-2, with 8 bases lining up with TRBD1. The CDR3 has 16 residues. Germline V gene data show CDR1 as SGDLS and CDR2 as YYNGEE. The V segment lost 4 bases and the J segment 4 bases; nucleotides outside the gene matches: 9. The CDR3 reads CASSSGQVRGTGELFF. The CDR3 DNA sequence: TGTGCCAGCAGCTCGGGACAGGTTCGTGGCACCGGGGAGCTGTTTTTT.

This sequence joins TRBV27 and TRBJ1-5; TRBD1 aligns across 8 bases. Germline V gives CDR1 MNHEY, CDR2 SMNVEV (reference sequence). The V and J ends lost 6 bases and 6 bases, in that order; junction bases with no gene match: 7. CDR3 length: 14 amino acids. CDR3 loop: CASRETGDGQPQHF. Here the CDR3 DNA reads TGTGCCAGCAGGGAGACAGGGGACGGTCAGCCCCAGCATTTT.

The count of this clone is one. CDR3 loop: CASSPMETEAFF. CDR3 nucleotides: TGTGCCAGCAGCCCCATGGAGACTGAAGCTTTCTTT. This sequence joins TRBV7-8 and TRBJ1-1; no firm D call. The CDR3 extends over 12 amino acids. V dropped 5 bases and J dropped 5 bases, with 9 bases sitting between them. Germline V gene lookup returns CDR1 SGHVS and CDR2 FQNEAQ.

This chain connects TRBV19 to TRBJ2-1; 8 positions match TRBD2. The CDR3 has 15 amino acids. Looked up from germline, CDR1 is LNHDA and CDR2 is SQIVND (reference sequence). Losses at the gene ends were 2 bases for V and 4 bases for J; bases not matched to a gene: 4. CDR3 nucleotides: TGTGCCAGTAGTATAAGGCGGGGGGATTACAATGAGCAGTTCTTC. Translating gives CASSIRRGDYNEQFF.

The V and J genes are TRBV5-4 and TRBJ2-1, with D hard to call. This CDR3 is built from 12 residues. Per germline, CDR1 SGHNT and CDR2 YYREEE (reference sequence). Trimming left V 3 bases short and J 6 bases short, with 7 bases between. The CDR3 loop is CASSWLSNEQFF. CDR3 nucleotides: TGTGCCAGCAGCTGGCTGTCCAATGAGCAGTTCTTC.

The rearrangement joins TRBV30 to TRBJ1-1, with 8 bases identical to TRBD1. The CDR3 is 16 residues long. Germline loops: CDR1 GTSNPN, CDR2 SVGIG (reference sequence). V lost 3 bases, J lost 6 bases, and 15 bases stayed unmatched. CDR3: CAWRDREGILDAEAFF. The CDR3 DNA reads TGTGCCTGGAGGGACAGGGAGGGAATATTGGACGCTGAAGCTTTCTTT. The whole variable domain, remainder taken from reference TRBV30 and TRBJ1-1, is SQTIHQWPATLVQPVGSPLSLECTVEGTSNPNLYWYRQAAGRGLQLLFYSVGIGQISSEVPQNLSASRPQDRQFILSSKKLLLSDSGFYLCAWRDREGILDAEAFFGQGTRLTVV.

The chain carries TRBV11-1 and TRBJ2-7; weak D call: TRBD1 (7 bases). The CDR3 sequence is 15 residues long. In germline, CDR1 is SGHAT, CDR2 FQDESV (reference sequence). The V and J ends lost 3 bases and 1 base respectively, with 13 bases between them. The CDR3 protein is CASSFGAGGSYEQYF. CDR3 nucleotides: TGTGCCAGCAGCTTTGGGGCAGGGGGGTCCTACGAGCAGTACTTC. Full variable domain (remainder filled in from reference TRBV11-1 and TRBJ2-7): EAEVAQSPRYKITEKSQAVAFWCDPISGHATLYWYRQILGQGPELLVQFQDESVVDDSQLPKDRFSAERLKGVDSTLKIQPAELGDSAMYLCASSFGAGGSYEQYFGPGTRLTVT.

This chain links TRBV7-6 with TRBJ1-1; 9 bases align to TRBD1. V shed 3 bases and J 3 bases; nucleotides not matched to a gene: 11. CDR1 is SGHVS and CDR2 is FNYEAQ in the germline V gene. This CDR3 region has 17 residues. The CDR3 loop reads CASSFLDRGIMDTEAFF. CDR3 DNA: TGTGCCAGCAGCTTTCTGGACAGGGGAATAATGGACACTGAAGCTTTCTTT. Combining the CDR3 with reference TRBV7-6 and TRBJ1-1 gives the whole variable domain GAGVSQSPRYKVTKRGQDVALRCDPISGHVSLYWYRQALGQGPEFLTYFNYEAQQDKSGLPNDRFSAERPEGSISTLTIQRTEQRDSAMYRCASSFLDRGIMDTEAFFGQGTRLTVV.

The gene calls are TRBV6-5 and TRBJ2-3; TRBD1 is a possible D gene (6 bases). Germline CDR1 and CDR2: MNHEY and SVGAGI. The CDR3 runs 12 residues. The germline V and J ends were trimmed by 7 bases and 3 bases, with 8 bases remaining between them. The CDR3 sequence is CASTTGTDTQYF. The CDR3 region has the DNA TGTGCCAGCACTACAGGGACAGATACGCAGTATTTT.

This CDR3 is CASTNRWAAETIQETQYF. CDR3 coding DNA: TGCGCCAGCACAAACAGATGGGCGGCTGAGACTATCCAAGAGACCCAGTACTTC. The chain links TRBV5-1 to TRBJ2-5, with D tentatively TRBD2 (5 bases). Trimming cost V 6 bases and J 1 base, with 25 bases left between them. Germline-derived CDR1 and CDR2 are SGHRS and YFSETQ. This CDR3 is 18 amino acids long.

A remark on this clone: At one of its ends the junction is not consistent with the germline gene, which may arise from a read error. The chain couples TRBV6-5 to TRBJ2-3, with a weak D call TRBD1 (6 bases). This CDR3 spans 12 amino acids. Germline CDR1 is MNHEY and CDR2 is SVGAGI. CDR3 nucleotide sequence: TGTGCCGGCAGGGGCAGCACAGATACGCAGTATTTT. Translating it yields CAGRGSTDTQYF.

The rearrangement uses TRBV5-1 and TRBJ2-7; 7 nucleotides match TRBD2. Germline loops: CDR1 SGHRS, CDR2 YFSETQ. The CDR3 has 11 residues. V lost 7 bases to trimming and J lost 7 bases; unmatched junction nucleotides: 5. CDR3 in amino acids: CASYGGSEQYF. In DNA, the CDR3 is TGCGCCAGCTACGGGGGGAGTGAGCAGTACTTC. The whole variable domain, filled in from reference TRBV5-1 and TRBJ2-7, reads KAGVTQTPRYLIKTRGQQVTLSCSPISGHRSVSWYQQTPGQGLQFLFEYFSETQRNKGNFPGRFSGRQFSNSRSEMNVSTLELGDSALYLCASYGGSEQYFGPGTRLTVT.

As to this clone: A single base separates this from a much larger clone, so it may be a read error. CDR3 region: CASSPPGRVESEELFF. CDR3 bases: TGTGCCAGCTCACCACCCGGCCGGGTGGAATCCGAGGAGCTGTTTTTT. The V and J genes are TRBV18 and TRBJ2-2; no clear D. The CDR3 consists of 16 residues. The V gene's germline CDR1 is KGHSH and CDR2 LQKENI. V lost 0 bases, J lost 10 bases, and 18 bases lay in between.

With regard to this clone: At the DNA level, this CDR3 is encoded by other sequences in the same sample as well. CDR3 DNA sequence: TGTGCCAGCAGTGTCGGGACAGCCTCTTATGGCTACACCTTC. Amino acid sequence: CASSVGTASYGYTF. The rearrangement uses TRBV9 and TRBJ1-2; 7 nucleotides match TRBD1. This CDR3 is built from 14 residues. V lost 5 bases and J lost 5; bases outside the gene matches: 9. Germline CDR1 is SGDLS and CDR2 is YYNGEE.

The CDR3 here is CASSLAVAGREQYF. For the CDR3, the DNA is TGTGCCAGCAGCTTGGCGGTAGCGGGGCGCGAGCAGTACTTC. This chain uses TRBV7-2 with TRBJ2-7; 8 bases are shared with TRBD2. The CDR3 has 14 amino acids. Trimming took 3 bases from V and 6 from J; bases not matched to a gene: 7. Germline CDR1 reads SGHTA; CDR2 reads FQGNSA.

The V call is TRBV3-1 (or the pseudogene TRBV3-2), the J call TRBJ1-1, with a weak D call TRBD1 (6 bases). Trimming pared 6 bases from V and 5 bases from J, leaving 16 bases between. The CDR3 runs 14 residues. Germline CDR1 and CDR2: LGHDT and YNNKEL (reference sequence). CDR3 sequence: CASRDRGGLTEAFF. As DNA, the CDR3 is TGTGCCAGCAGGGATAGGGGGGGATTAACTGAAGCTTTCTTT.

The chain recombines TRBV11-2 with TRBJ2-6; 8 positions match TRBD1. Trimming took 4 bases from V and 3 from J; bases not matched to a gene: 14. The germline CDR1 and CDR2 sequences are SGHAT and FQNNGV. CDR3 length: 19 residues. Here the CDR3 DNA reads TGTGCCAGCAGCTCCCCCCTCAGGGGGCGAACGGGTGGGGCCAACGTCCTGACTTTC. Translating gives CASSSPLRGRTGGANVLTF.

The rearrangement joins TRBV27 to TRBJ1-4, with D hard to call. This CDR3 is 16 amino acids long. With 6 bases removed from V and 8 bases from J, the gap between germline ends came to 22 bases. Germline V CDR1 and CDR2: MNHEY, SMNVEV (reference sequence). This CDR3 is CASSPKGPGDMEKLFF. The CDR3 DNA follows: TGTGCCAGCAGCCCCAAAGGCCCCGGGGATATGGAAAAACTGTTTTTT.

The chain employs TRBV5-8 and TRBJ1-4; D not certain. CDR1 and CDR2 from the germline V gene are SGHTS and YDEGEE. CDR3 size: 14 residues. The V end lost 3 bases, the J end lost 0 bases, and 6 bases lay between the germline ends. Here the CDR3 reads CASSSETTNEKLFF. CDR3 nucleotides: TGTGCCAGCAGCTCCGAGACAACTAATGAAAAACTGTTTTTT.

The V and J genes are TRBV18 and TRBJ1-5; 9 bases match TRBD1. CDR3 length: 17 amino acids. J was trimmed by 7 bases and V by 3 bases; bases with no gene match: 13. CDR1 is KGHSH, CDR2 LQKENI, per germline. In DNA form, the CDR3 reads TGTGCCAGCTCACCCGGGTGGGACAGGGACCGGCGGCAGCCCCAGCATTTT. It codes for CASSPGWDRDRRQPQHF.

The chain has TRBV24-1 and TRBJ1-5, with D perhaps TRBD1 (5 bases). The CDR3 is made up of 12 amino acids. The V end was cut by 11 bases, the J end by 6 bases, with 13 bases between. CDR1 and CDR2 from the germline V gene are KGHDR and SFDVKD. This CDR3 is CAIKQGTQPQHF. The CDR3 nucleotides are TGTGCCATCAAGCAGGGTACTCAGCCCCAGCATTTT.

The chain employs TRBV11-2 and TRBJ2-7; the match to TRBD1 covers 9 bases. CDR1 SGHAT and CDR2 FQNNGV come from the germline V gene. The junction had 4 bases not matched to a gene; V was cut back by 5 bases and J by 2 bases. The CDR3 is 14 residues long. The CDR3 DNA is TGTGCCAGCAGCCCCTGGGACAGGGCCTACGAGCAGTACTTC. This codes for CASSPWDRAYEQYF.

This chain uses TRBV18 with TRBJ1-1; 7 bases are shared with TRBD1. CDR3 length: 15 residues. V shed 4 bases, J shed 5 bases, and the junction held 10 bases outside the gene matches. Per the germline V gene, CDR1 is KGHSH and CDR2 is LQKENI. Here the CDR3 DNA reads TGTGCCAGCTCACAAATGACAGGGAGTGGAACTGAAGCTTTCTTT. Residues: CASSQMTGSGTEAFF.

This sequence joins TRBV5-1 and TRBJ1-3; D is ambiguous. V shed 0 bases and J shed 0 bases, with 10 bases lying between them. CDR3 size: 16 residues. The germline gives CDR1 SGHRS, CDR2 YFSETQ. The chain's CDR3 is CASSLGQTFSGNTIYF. In DNA, the CDR3 is TGCGCCAGCAGCTTGGGACAAACCTTCTCTGGAAACACCATATATTTT. The whole variable domain, remainder taken from reference TRBV5-1 and TRBJ1-3, is KAGVTQTPRYLIKTRGQQVTLSCSPISGHRSVSWYQQTPGQGLQFLFEYFSETQRNKGNFPGRFSGRQFSNSRSEMNVSTLELGDSALYLCASSLGQTFSGNTIYFGEGSWLTVV.

The CDR3 spells CASSQKRTGDSYEQYF. As DNA, the CDR3 is TGCGCCAGCAGCCAAAAGAGGACAGGGGATTCCTACGAGCAGTACTTC. The V gene is TRBV4-1, the J gene TRBJ2-7; 9 bases line up with TRBD1. With V trimmed by 2 bases and J by 1 base, 6 bases remained unmatched. There are 16 residues in the CDR3. Germline V gives CDR1 MGHRA, CDR2 YSYEKL.

J is TRBJ1-5 and V is TRBV5-6; D is perhaps TRBD1 (6 bases). Between the trimmed V and J ends, which lost 4 bases and 3 bases, there was a span of 11 bases. The CDR3 covers 14 residues. The germline CDR1 and CDR2 sequences are SGHDT and YYEEEE. The CDR3 DNA reads TGTGCCAGCAGCCTACAGGGCTTCAATCAGCCCCAGCATTTT. Protein: CASSLQGFNQPQHF.